This is a list of T cell receptor beta chains from one sample in a study of technical replicates of blood from a handful of donors. Sequencing used immunoSEQ multiplex PCR; TCRdb keeps in-frame clones, though not all of them. Here the sample spans nearly 80,000 clones, about nine tenths being singletons. Sequenced: T cells isolated from PBMCs. The receptors here all came from a human donor in good health. CDR3s include the opening cysteine and the closing phenylalanine or tryptophan. The order of the fields is clone size, J gene, V gene, D gene, CDR3 protein, CDR3 DNA. D genes are given only for firm matches. A row's size may be missing; if present it is once, few, many or a size class.

>NA|TRBJ2-7|TRBV11-1|TRBD2
CASSSTSGRNLYEQYF
TGTGCCAGCAGCTCGACTAGCGGGAGGAACCTCTACGAGCAGTACTTC
>NA|TRBJ2-7|TRBV5-4|NA
CASSLNQVEQYF
TGTGCCAGCAGCCTAAACCAGGTAGAGCAGTACTTC
>NA|TRBJ2-1|TRBV4-2|TRBD1
CASSRTGYNEQFF
TGTGCCAGCAGCCGGACAGGGTACAATGAGCAGTTCTTC
>NA|TRBJ1-5|TRBV2|TRBD1
CASSEDKPTGGLRYSNQPQHF
TGTGCCAGCAGTGAAGATAAGCCGACAGGGGGACTCAGGTATAGCAATCAGCCCCAGCATTTT
>NA|TRBJ1-1|TRBV7-8|TRBD1
CASSPRPGTGFGEAFF
TGTGCCAGCAGCCCACGTCCCGGGACAGGGTTCGGTGAAGCTTTCTTT
>NA|TRBJ2-3|TRBV10-3|NA
CAISEQLRADTQYF
TGTGCCATCAGTGAGCAACTGAGGGCGGATACGCAGTATTTT
>once|TRBJ2-1|TRBV25-1|TRBD2
CASSDSPSGRLDEQFF
TGTGCCAGCAGTGATAGCCCTAGCGGGAGACTAGATGAGCAGTTCTTC
>NA|TRBJ2-7|TRBV27|NA
CASSPLTGTGAYEQYF
TGTGCCAGCAGTCCCCTCACCGGGACGGGGGCCTACGAGCAGTACTTC
>NA|TRBJ1-1|TRBV14|NA
CASSQGTYGTEAFF
TGTGCCAGCAGCCAGGGGACTTATGGCACTGAAGCTTTCTTT
>once|TRBJ2-7|TRBV6-5|TRBD2
CASSYLGGTYEQYF
TGTGCCAGCAGTTATTTGGGGGGGACCTACGAGCAGTACTTC
>NA|TRBJ2-5|TRBV7-8|TRBD2
CASSSRLAGDQETQYF
TGTGCCAGCAGCTCCCGACTAGCGGGGGACCAAGAGACCCAGTACTTC
>NA|TRBJ2-3|TRBV4-3|NA
CASSQGHLSTDTQYF
TGCGCCAGCAGCCAGGGACACCTCTCCACAGATACGCAGTATTTT
>NA|TRBJ2-2|TRBV7-7|TRBD2
CASSLGLAGEAGELFF
TGTGCTAGCAGCTTAGGACTAGCGGGAGAAGCTGGGGAGCTGTTTTTT
>NA|TRBJ1-1|TRBV12-5|NA
CASGLGAGMNTEAFF
TGTGCTAGTGGTTTGGGAGCAGGAATGAACACTGAAGCTTTCTTT
>NA|TRBJ1-3|TRBV7-2|TRBD1
CASSSTGPGNTIYF
TGTGCCAGCAGCTCGACAGGGCCTGGAAACACCATATATTTT
>NA|TRBJ2-3|TRBV11-2|NA
CASSAGSRSTDTQYF
TGTGCCAGCAGCGCAGGGTCGAGAAGCACAGATACGCAGTATTTT
>NA|TRBJ1-5|TRBV7-2|TRBD1
CASSFTGQGNSNQPQHF
TGTGCCAGCAGCTTTACGGGACAGGGAAATAGCAATCAGCCCCAGCATTTT
>once|TRBJ1-1|TRBV19|NA
CASSPGTEAFF
TGTGCCAGTAGTCCCGGCACTGAAGCTTTCTTT
>NA|TRBJ2-3|TRBV6-6|NA
CASSYGADTDTQYF
TGTGCCAGCAGTTACGGGGCAGACACAGATACGCAGTATTTT
>NA|TRBJ2-7|TRBV4-3|TRBD2
CASSSGLAGTYEQYF
TGCGCCAGCAGCTCAGGACTAGCGGGGACCTACGAGCAGTACTTC
>NA|TRBJ1-4|TRBV4-1|NA
CASSQVLGRVKRTNEKLFF
TGCGCCAGCAGCCAAGTATTAGGGAGGGTTAAGAGAACTAATGAAAAACTGTTTTTT
>NA|TRBJ1-5|TRBV11-2|NA
CASSTGQLLSNQPQHF
TGTGCCAGCAGCACCGGACAGCTACTTAGCAATCAGCCCCAGCATTTT
>NA|TRBJ1-1|TRBV29-1|NA
CSVGFGVGGTNTEAFF
TGCAGCGTTGGTTTTGGGGTAGGGGGAACAAACACTGAAGCTTTCTTT
>NA|TRBJ1-1|TRBV28|NA
CASSLSGWRNRVTEAFF
TGTGCCAGCAGTTTATCGGGTTGGAGGAACAGGGTCACTGAAGCTTTCTTT
>NA|TRBJ1-1|TRBV5-1|NA
CASSLGQGEETEAFF
TGCGCCAGCAGCTTGGGGCAAGGGGAGGAGACTGAAGCTTTCTTT
>NA|TRBJ1-3|TRBV9|NA
CASSPRRNTIYF
TGTGCCAGCAGCCCCCGTAGAAACACCATATATTTT
>NA|TRBJ2-7|TRBV5-1|TRBD2
CASSPGLAGTYEQYF
TGCGCCAGCAGCCCAGGACTAGCGGGGACCTACGAGCAGTACTTC
>NA|TRBJ2-1|TRBV7-9|TRBD2
CASSSLLGGGARGGEQFF
TGTGCCAGCAGCTCCCTCCTTGGGGGAGGCGCCCGGGGGGGTGAGCAGTTCTTC
>NA|TRBJ1-2|TRBV4-1|TRBD1
CASSQELGQDYYGYTF
TGCGCCAGCAGCCAAGAATTGGGACAGGATTACTATGGCTACACCTTC
>NA|TRBJ1-5|TRBV30|NA
CAWEQGSNQPQHF
TGTGCCTGGGAACAGGGTAGCAATCAGCCCCAGCATTTT
>NA|TRBJ2-5|TRBV15|TRBD2
CATSRVRGTSLQETQYF
TGTGCCACCAGCAGAGTCCGCGGGACTAGCCTGCAAGAGACCCAGTACTTC
>once|TRBJ2-1|TRBV4-3|NA
CASSQETFGQINEQFF
TGCGCCAGCAGCCAAGAAACATTTGGACAGATCAATGAGCAGTTCTTC
>NA|TRBJ2-1|TRBV2|TRBD2
CASSELGLALNEQFF
TGTGCCAGCAGTGAATTGGGACTAGCCTTAAATGAGCAGTTCTTC
>NA|TRBJ1-1|TRBV11-3|TRBD1
CASSVHRGLAEAFF
TGTGCCAGCAGCGTTCACAGGGGGCTCGCTGAAGCTTTCTTT
>NA|TRBJ2-7|TRBV7-9|NA
CASSLLQGTYEQYF
TGTGCCAGCAGCCTACTCCAGGGGACCTACGAGCAGTACTTC